The clone carrying this T cell receptor beta chain was detected only a few times. The data originate from a study of blood T cell repertoires in COVID-19. TCRdb keeps only in-frame clones here, not all; method: immunoSEQ multiplex PCR. The profile shows around 150,000 clones, about nine tenths of them singletons. The clonotype comes from a man aged 50 or older with active or convalescent COVID-19. Sample: peripheral blood.

In DNA form, the CDR3 reads TGTGCCAGCCGGACAGGTCTTGGCTATGAGCAGTTCTTC. Residues: CASRTGLGYEQFF. This chain joins TRBV2 and TRBJ2-1, with TRBD1 matching 7 bases. The ends lost 8 bases at V and 8 bases at J; junction bases unmatched: 9. The length of the CDR3 is 13 residues. Looked up from germline, CDR1 is SNHLY and CDR2 is FYNNEI.